One sample yielded the 25 T cell receptor beta chains listed below, sequenced in a study of identical twins. Via MiXCR, TCRdb re-called the 5' RACE reads, giving one row per CDR3 protein. The repertoire holds some 1,700,000 distinct CDR3 sequences, with around a third as singletons. The specimen was cord blood. Source of these receptors: a newborn girl in good health.

CDR3 nucleotides: TGTGCCAGCCGGACTAGCGGGATCGATGAGCAGTTCTTC. Its translation: CASRTSGIDEQFF. The chain employs TRBV25-1 and TRBJ2-1; 12 bases are a match to TRBD2. The CDR3 length is 13 residues. The ends lost 8 bases at V and 8 bases at J; junction bases unmatched: 4. CDR1 is MGHDK and CDR2 is SYGVNS in the germline V gene.

The genes are TRBV7-9 and TRBJ2-4; D unresolved. Germline V lookup: CDR1 SEHNR, CDR2 FQNEAQ (reference sequence). Trimming left V 4 bases short and J 0 bases short, with 16 bases between. The CDR3 covers 17 residues. CDR3 coding DNA: TGTGCCAGCAGCTCAGGAACCGGGCCCTTAGCCAAAAACATTCAGTACTTC. Amino acid sequence: CASSSGTGPLAKNIQYF.

The chain is built from TRBV24-1 and TRBJ1-1; the D is unclear. Per germline, CDR1 KGHDR and CDR2 SFDVKD. The CDR3 covers 14 residues. Trimming cost V 4 bases and J 2 bases, with 10 bases left between them. In DNA, the CDR3 is TGTGCCACCAGTGAGTCCGGACCTAACACTGAAGCTTTCTTT. It specifies CATSESGPNTEAFF.

V usage is TRBV6-2 or TRBV6-3 and J usage is TRBJ1-5; no clear D gene. Trimming stripped 5 bases from V and 8 bases from J, with 10 bases between. CDR1 is MNHEY and CDR2 is SVGEGT in the germline V gene. CDR3 size: 12 residues. The CDR3 spells CASSTRGKPQHF. The CDR3 DNA sequence: TGTGCCAGCAGTACCCGGGGTAAGCCCCAGCATTTT.

This clonotype was counted a few times. CDR3: CASSLFASGIYNEQFF. CDR3 sequence (DNA): TGCGCCAGCAGCTTATTTGCATCCGGGATCTACAATGAGCAGTTCTTC. The rearrangement uses TRBV5-1 and TRBJ2-1; the D gene is possibly TRBD2 (5 bases). Germline V CDR1 and CDR2: SGHRS, YFSETQ. The CDR3 loop spans 16 amino acids. V was trimmed by 2 bases and J by 3 bases, leaving 15 bases between them.

This clonotype came up a few times. This chain connects TRBV5-1 to TRBJ2-7; possible D gene TRBD1, 6 bases. The CDR3 covers 15 residues. The V gene's germline CDR1 is SGHRS and CDR2 YFSETQ. V lost 4 bases, J lost 5 bases, and 19 bases lay in between. CDR3 in DNA: TGCGCCAGCAGCCCGTCCACACAGGGTATCAACGAGCAGTACTTC. As protein: CASSPSTQGINEQYF.

This clonotype appeared many times. CDR3 amino acids: CASSEWVPEETQYF. The CDR3 DNA is TGTGCCAGCAGTGAATGGGTTCCTGAAGAGACCCAGTACTTC. The rearrangement uses TRBV2 and TRBJ2-5; D call uncertain. Germline-derived CDR1 and CDR2 are SNHLY and FYNNEI. This CDR3 is 14 amino acids long. Trimming shortened V by 2 bases and J by 3 bases, and 10 bases separated the two germline ends.

With respect to this clonotype: One end of the junction fails to match germline, which may point to a read error. The V gene is TRBV5-1, the J gene TRBJ2-1; a weak D match, TRBD2 (5 bases). Judging by the DNA end, TRBJ2-7 fits better; the J call may be wrong. Per the germline V gene, CDR1 is SGHRS and CDR2 is YFSETQ. The CDR3 is 15 residues long. The CDR3 is CASNLPSGLNNEQYF. In DNA, the CDR3 is TGCGCCAGCAACTTGCCGAGCGGACTGAACAATGAGCAGTACTTC.

This chain links TRBV5-1 with TRBJ2-5, with TRBD1 as a possible D gene (6 bases). The CDR3 totals 14 residues. Germline CDR1 is SGHRS and CDR2 is YFSETQ. V lost 3 bases to trimming and J lost 1 base, with 10 bases between them. In DNA, the CDR3 is TGCGCCAGCAGCTCCAGGGGACCCCAAGAGACCCAGTACTTC. Translation: CASSSRGPQETQYF.

This clonotype has more than one count but fewer than ten. The chain combines TRBV5-1 with TRBJ1-1; the D is unclear. Trimming left V 0 bases short and J 1 base short, with 10 bases between. From germline, CDR1 is SGHRS and CDR2 YFSETQ. CDR3 size: 15 residues. This CDR3 is CASSLEWDGNTEAFF. The CDR3 DNA reads TGCGCCAGCAGCTTGGAGTGGGATGGGAACACTGAAGCTTTCTTT.

This clonotype was seen repeatedly, ten times or more. The chain joins TRBV7-9 to TRBJ1-1, with D unresolved. The CDR3 totals 9 residues. The V end was cut by 4 bases, the J end by 8 bases, with 2 bases between. Germline V gene sequence: CDR1 SEHNR, CDR2 FQNEAQ (reference sequence). CDR3 amino acids: CASSSEAFF. CDR3 nucleotide sequence: TGTGCCAGCAGCTCCGAAGCTTTCTTT.

This rearrangement joins TRBV27 to TRBJ1-4; the match to TRBD1 covers 9 bases. Germline V gene sequence: CDR1 MNHEY, CDR2 SMNVEV (reference sequence). With 3 bases clipped from V and 8 bases from J, the junction kept 10 bases outside the gene matches. This CDR3 comprises 16 residues. DNA for the CDR3: TGTGCCAGCAGTTTGACGTACAGGGGGCTTGAGGAAAAACTGTTTTTT. Translation: CASSLTYRGLEEKLFF.

This clonotype occurred a few times. The CDR3 region has the DNA TGCAGCGTTGAAGGAGGGGCCGGCTATGGCTACACCTTC. It translates to CSVEGGAGYGYTF. The chain joins TRBV29-1 to TRBJ1-2, with D perhaps TRBD1 (5 bases). Looked up from germline, CDR1 is SQVTM and CDR2 is ANQGSEA. The CDR3 extends over 13 amino acids. The V end was cut by 1 base, the J end by 4 bases, with 10 bases between. Combining the CDR3 with reference TRBV29-1 and TRBJ1-2 gives the whole variable domain SAVISQKPSRDICQRGTSLTIQCQVDSQVTMMFWYRQQPGQSLTLIATANQGSEATYESGFVIDKFPISRPNLTFSTLTVSNMSPEDSSIYLCSVEGGAGYGYTFGSGTRLTVV.

V and J are TRBV6-5 and TRBJ2-7, with 10 bases matching TRBD2. Germline values: CDR1 MNHEY, CDR2 SVGAGI. V was pared by 8 bases and J by 5 bases, with 6 bases of the junction left unmatched. This CDR3 has 13 amino acids. The CDR3 nucleotides read TGTGCCAGCCTAGCGGGAGATCGGCACGAGCAGTACTTC. This gives the protein CASLAGDRHEQYF.

The J gene is TRBJ2-3, the V gene TRBV12-3 or TRBV12-4; 8 nucleotides align to TRBD2. The CDR3 has 16 amino acids. V trimming: 4 bases; J trimming: 6 bases; junction bases outside the gene matches: 12. CDR3 amino acids: CASSSHPGLVLDTQYF. The CDR3 nucleotides are TGTGCCAGCAGTTCACATCCGGGACTAGTACTCGATACGCAGTATTTT.

This clonotype was recorded at least ten times. V gene TRBV4-2 combines with J gene TRBJ2-4, with 7 bases lining up with TRBD1. The germline V gene encodes CDR1 LGHNA and CDR2 YNFKEQ. Trimming cost V 8 bases and J 1 base; bases outside gene matches: 8. This CDR3 contains 15 residues. The CDR3 sequence: CASAAEGAAKNIQYF. In DNA form, the CDR3 reads TGTGCCAGCGCGGCTGAGGGGGCGGCCAAAAACATTCAGTACTTC.

V usage is TRBV13 and J usage is TRBJ2-7, with 7 bases identical to TRBD1. V gave up 4 bases and J gave up 6 bases; unmatched junction bases: 6. This CDR3 is 13 amino acids long. Germline V CDR1 and CDR2: PRHDT, FYEKMQ (reference sequence). CDR3 region: CASSSLPGGEQYF. The CDR3 DNA reads as TGTGCCAGCAGCTCGTTACCAGGGGGCGAGCAGTACTTC.

The rearrangement links TRBV6-1 to TRBJ2-1; D possibly corresponds to TRBD1 (6 bases). V was trimmed by 7 bases and J by 0 bases, leaving 19 bases between them. The length of the CDR3 is 17 residues. The germline CDR1 and CDR2 sequences are MNHNS and SASEGT. The DNA for the CDR3 is TGTGCCAGCACCGGGACACCAGGTCTCCGCTCCTACAATGAGCAGTTCTTC. Residues: CASTGTPGLRSYNEQFF.

CDR3 nucleotides: TGTGCCAGCAGCCGGATACTAGCTCCTCCATCTCCATACGAGCAGTACTTC. It encodes CASSRILAPPSPYEQYF. The V call is TRBV14, the J call TRBJ2-7; a weak D match, TRBD2 (6 bases). Germline values: CDR1 SGHDN, CDR2 FVKESK. The CDR3 has 17 residues. Trimming took 4 bases from V and 4 from J, leaving 23 bases between them.

This clonotype has only a few counts. This chain connects TRBV6-5 to TRBJ1-4; D is unclear. Germline loops: CDR1 MNHEY, CDR2 SVGAGI. This CDR3 contains 14 residues. The ends were cut back, 2 bases at V and 8 bases at J, with 12 bases in the middle. As DNA, the CDR3 is TGTGCCAGCAGTTACAGGGCACTGGGAGAAAAACTGTTTTTT. This translates into CASSYRALGEKLFF.

The chain joins TRBV5-5 to TRBJ2-1; D possibly corresponds to TRBD1 (5 bases). Between the trimmed V and J ends, which lost 0 bases and 8 bases, there was a span of 12 bases. The CDR3 extends over 14 amino acids. Germline lookup yields CDR1 SGHKS and CDR2 YYEKEE (reference sequence). The CDR3 region has the DNA TGTGCCAGCAGCTTGGCCCCGACAGAGGATGAGCAGTTCTTC. Its translation is CASSLAPTEDEQFF.

This clonotype came up many times. The chain recombines TRBV10-3 with TRBJ2-4, with D unclear. Germline V gene sequence: CDR1 ENHRY, CDR2 SYGVKD. V was pared by 0 bases and J by 0 bases, with 0 bases between. CDR3 length: 13 amino acids. The CDR3 DNA sequence: TGTGCCATCAGTGAGTCAGCCAAAAACATTCAGTACTTC. Protein product: CAISESAKNIQYF.

This CDR3 is CASSQGQGPGSSLTDTQYF. In DNA, the CDR3 is TGTGCCAGCAGTCAAGGACAGGGTCCGGGAAGTTCTCTCACAGATACGCAGTATTTT. The J gene is TRBJ2-3, the V gene TRBV9, with 8 bases that match TRBD1. Germline assignment: CDR1 SGDLS and CDR2 YYNGEE. CDR3 length: 19 amino acids. V was pared by 5 bases and J by 2 bases, with 19 bases of the junction left unmatched.

The chain links TRBV9 to TRBJ1-6, with 7 bases fitting TRBD1. The CDR3 is made up of 15 amino acids. After removal of 0 bases from V and 7 bases from J, the junction contained 4 bases not matched to a gene. Germline V lookup: CDR1 SGDLS, CDR2 YYNGEE. CDR3 residues: CASSVDGGGNSPLHF. CDR3 nucleotide sequence: TGTGCCAGCAGCGTAGATGGAGGGGGCAATTCACCCCTCCACTTT.

There are a few counts of this clonotype. CDR3: CSARPGRLSATNYGYTF. In DNA, the CDR3 is TGCAGTGCTAGACCCGGACGGCTTTCCGCTACTAACTATGGCTACACCTTC. The genes are TRBV20-1 and TRBJ1-2; D is unclear. Trimming left V 2 bases short and J 0 bases short, with 19 bases between. CDR1 and CDR2 (germline): DFQATT, SNEGSKA (reference sequence). CDR3 length: 17 amino acids.